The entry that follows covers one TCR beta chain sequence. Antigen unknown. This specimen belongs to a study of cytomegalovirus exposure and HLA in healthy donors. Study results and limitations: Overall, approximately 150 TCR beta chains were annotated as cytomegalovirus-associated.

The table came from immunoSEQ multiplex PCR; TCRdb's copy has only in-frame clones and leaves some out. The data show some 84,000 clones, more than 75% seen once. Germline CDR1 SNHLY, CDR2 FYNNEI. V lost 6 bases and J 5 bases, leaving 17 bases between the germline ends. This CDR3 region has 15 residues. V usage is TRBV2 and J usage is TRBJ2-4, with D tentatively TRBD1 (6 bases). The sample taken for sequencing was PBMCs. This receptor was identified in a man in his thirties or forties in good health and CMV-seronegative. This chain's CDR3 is CASRAGVVYENIQYF. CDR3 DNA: TGTGCCAGCAGAGCAGGGGTGGTTTATGAAAACATTCAGTACTTC.